The T cell receptor (beta chain) described here comes from a study of CD8 T cells in Susac syndrome. RNA, at about 0.5 to 1 ug, was reverse transcribed with random hexamers. TCRdb called the immunoSEQ multiplex PCR reads again in MiXCR, with one record for every CDR3 protein. The sample has 100,000 to 150,000 distinct CDR3 sequences; approximately 95% are singletons. The CDR3 length is 14 residues. Between the trimmed V and J ends, which lost 5 bases and 5 bases, there was a span of 13 bases. The germline V gene encodes CDR1 SEHNR and CDR2 FQNEAQ (reference sequence). The sequence came from a human donor with multiple sclerosis. The chain recombines TRBV7-9 with TRBJ2-1; D is unclear. The sample was CD8+ T cells from PBMCs. This chain's CDR3 is CASSVTYDNNEQFF. The CDR3 DNA is TGTGCCAGCAGCGTAACCTATGACAACAATGAGCAGTTCTTC.